What follows describes a single T cell receptor (beta chain). Method: immunoSEQ multiplex PCR; TCRdb's copy keeps in-frame clones and lacks some. The sample consists of approximately 79,000 clones, around 94% of them appearing once. This CDR3 comprises 15 residues. V lost 1 base, J lost 5 bases, and 13 bases lay in between. Germline V gene data show CDR1 as SGDLS and CDR2 as YYNGEE. The sample is drawn from a study of OX40 agonist ivuxolimab in advanced cancers. The clonotype originates from an adult with an advanced solid tumor such as melanoma, head and neck, liver or kidney cancer. Sequencing was performed on CD4+ or CD8+ T cells sorted from blood, taken in a trial of the OX40 agonist ivuxolimab. The V gene is TRBV9, the J gene TRBJ1-5, with D maybe TRBD1 (5 bases). The CDR3 coding sequence is TGTGCCAGCAGCGTAACGGGGGGGGTTTATCAGCCCCAGCATTTT. It codes for CASSVTGGVYQPQHF.